These 22 T cell receptor beta chains share one sample of origin, sequenced in a study of T cell repertoires in ileal Crohn's disease. Here immunoSEQ multiplex PCR was the method, and the copy in TCRdb shows in-frame clones only, minus some. The sample records thousands of clones, 70% to 85% being singletons. Time point reported: neoterminal ileum biopsy at postoperative endoscopy, about 6 months after surgery. Material: ileal tissue. The receptors were sampled from an adult with Crohn's disease.

By share, this clone counts as large. The chain couples TRBV19 to TRBJ2-1; weak D call: TRBD2 (6 bases). V lost 6 bases, J lost 0 bases, and 12 bases lay in between. The CDR3 has 15 amino acids. From germline, CDR1 is LNHDA and CDR2 SQIVND (reference sequence). The CDR3 DNA follows: TGTGCCAGTAGCCAGCCGGGGGACTCCTACAATGAGCAGTTCTTC. As protein: CASSQPGDSYNEQFF.

The rearrangement links TRBV4-2 to TRBJ1-2; tentatively, D is TRBD1 (5 bases). This CDR3 contains 14 residues. The germline V gene encodes CDR1 LGHNA and CDR2 YNFKEQ. With 3 bases removed from V and 8 bases from J, the gap between germline ends came to 16 bases. CDR3 loop: CASSHGGEGLGYTF. The CDR3 coding sequence is TGTGCCAGCAGCCACGGGGGAGAGGGGTTGGGCTACACCTTC.

The rearrangement uses TRBV11-2 and TRBJ1-3; D unclear. The CDR3 is 17 amino acids. CDR1 is SGHAT, CDR2 FQNNGV, per germline. V was cut by 0 bases and J by 3 bases, with 15 bases left in between. CDR3 region: CASSLDPPGARGNTIYF. CDR3 coding DNA: TGTGCCAGCAGCTTAGATCCTCCCGGAGCGCGTGGAAACACCATATATTTT.

The chain links TRBV6-1 to TRBJ2-5; no definite D call. The CDR3 length is 11 residues. Trimming took 7 bases from V and 0 from J, leaving 3 bases between them. Germline V lookup: CDR1 MNHNS, CDR2 SASEGT. This CDR3 reads CASIYQETQYF. The CDR3 DNA reads TGTGCCAGCATCTACCAAGAGACCCAGTACTTC.

V usage is TRBV6-1 and J usage is TRBJ2-3; no definite D call. Germline assignment: CDR1 MNHNS and CDR2 SASEGT. This CDR3 has 16 amino acids. V lost 4 bases and J lost 2, with 16 bases in between. DNA of the CDR3: TGTGCCAGCAGTGGGTACGGGTCACTCCCCACAGATACGCAGTATTTT. It encodes CASSGYGSLPTDTQYF.

The rearrangement uses TRBV5-4 and TRBJ2-5, with D possibly TRBD2 on 5 matching bases. With 2 bases removed from V and 5 bases from J, the gap between germline ends came to 13 bases. Germline lookup yields CDR1 SGHNT and CDR2 YYREEE (reference sequence). The length of the CDR3 is 14 residues. The CDR3 protein is CASSLTSSVETQYF. CDR3 sequence (DNA): TGTGCCAGCAGCTTAACTAGTTCGGTCGAGACCCAGTACTTC.

Note on this clone: This CDR3 is also generated by other DNA sequences in the sample. This chain joins TRBV15 and TRBJ1-2; D not resolved. V was clipped by 0 bases and J by 8 bases, with 10 bases between them. CDR3 size: 13 residues. Germline-derived CDR1 and CDR2 are LNHNV and YYDKDF (reference sequence). CDR3 DNA sequence: TGTGCCACCAGCAGAGAGGAGACTAGGGGCTACACCTTC. It specifies CATSREETRGYTF.

The genes are TRBV5-6 and TRBJ1-2; tentative D call: TRBD1 (6 bases). CDR1 is SGHDT and CDR2 is YYEEEE in the germline V gene. This CDR3 has 18 amino acids. V dropped 0 bases and J dropped 3 bases, with 21 bases sitting between them. The CDR3: CASSLVGASPAGDYGYTF. CDR3 sequence (DNA): TGTGCCAGCAGCTTGGTGGGGGCTAGCCCGGCAGGAGACTATGGCTACACCTTC.

The V and J genes are TRBV4-2 and TRBJ2-7; 9 bases map to TRBD2. The V and J ends lost 0 bases and 6 bases, in that order; junction bases with no gene match: 6. The germline V gene has CDR1 LGHNA and CDR2 YNFKEQ. The CDR3 extends over 15 amino acids. CDR3 sequence reads: CASSQEAGGLAEQYF. The CDR3 nucleotides are TGTGCCAGCAGCCAAGAAGCGGGGGGTTTAGCCGAGCAGTACTTC.

The V call is TRBV7-2, the J call TRBJ2-2; 8 nucleotides line up with TRBD1. This CDR3 is 15 amino acids long. J lost 6 bases, V lost 2 bases, and 5 bases had no gene match. Germline V gene sequence: CDR1 SGHTA, CDR2 FQGNSA. CDR3 in DNA: TGTGCCAGCAGCTTATCAGGGGGCGGCGCCGGGGAGCTGTTTTTT. Translation: CASSLSGGGAGELFF.

About this clone itself: This specimen includes other DNA sequences encoding the same CDR3. This chain joins TRBV7-9 and TRBJ1-6; possibly TRBD1 for D (5 bases). Germline values: CDR1 SEHNR, CDR2 FQNEAQ (reference sequence). The CDR3 totals 14 residues. V was clipped by 0 bases and J by 5 bases, with 5 bases between them. CDR3: CASSLAGDNSPLHF. CDR3 bases: TGTGCCAGCAGCTTAGCAGGGGATAATTCACCCCTCCACTTT.

This chain connects TRBV19 to TRBJ2-5; TRBD2 is a possible D gene (6 bases). The germline V gene has CDR1 LNHDA and CDR2 SQIVND (reference sequence). This CDR3 has 14 amino acids. V was pared by 7 bases and J by 5 bases, with 17 bases between. CDR3 loop: CASTPGGTGETQYF. CDR3 nucleotide sequence: TGTGCCAGTACCCCCGGGGGAACGGGGGAGACCCAGTACTTC.

This clone was found once. The rearrangement uses TRBV7-8 and TRBJ1-1, with TRBD1 matching over 10 bases. Germline CDR1 reads SGHVS; CDR2 reads FQNEAQ. V shed 0 bases, J shed 2 bases, and the junction held 6 bases outside the gene matches. The CDR3 sequence is 17 residues long. CDR3 amino acids: CASSLAVTGGVNTEAFF. The CDR3 coding sequence is TGTGCCAGCAGCTTAGCCGTGACAGGGGGCGTCAACACTGAAGCTTTCTTT.

The chain carries TRBV6-6 and TRBJ2-3; tentatively, D is TRBD2 (6 bases). This CDR3 is 15 amino acids long. CDR1 is MNHNY, CDR2 SVGAGI, per germline (reference sequence). The germline V and J ends were trimmed by 0 bases and 2 bases, with 9 bases remaining between them. The DNA for the CDR3 is TGTGCCAGCAGTTACTCGAGGGACTCCACAGATACGCAGTATTTT. Protein product: CASSYSRDSTDTQYF.

V usage is TRBV5-4 and J usage is TRBJ2-5; 9 bases align to TRBD1. V lost 4 bases, J lost 3 bases, and 7 bases stayed unmatched. CDR3 length equals 15 residues. Looked up from germline, CDR1 is SGHNT and CDR2 is YYREEE (reference sequence). The CDR3 DNA reads TGTGCCAGCAGCCTGGCAGGACAGGGGAAAGAGACCCAGTACTTC. Protein sequence: CASSLAGQGKETQYF.

The chain combines TRBV19 with TRBJ1-5; D not certain. Trimming took 2 bases from V and 11 from J, leaving 13 bases between them. The CDR3 spans 13 residues. Germline V gene sequence: CDR1 LNHDA, CDR2 SQIVND (reference sequence). The CDR3 nucleotides read TGTGCCAGTAGTATATACGAGGGCTGGGCCCAGCATTTT. It encodes CASSIYEGWAQHF.

This clone turned up a few times. The genes are TRBV27 and TRBJ2-7; 7 bases align to TRBD2. Germline CDR1 MNHEY, CDR2 SMNVEV (reference sequence). V was clipped by 2 bases and J by 6 bases; unmatched bases: 13. The CDR3 is made up of 16 amino acids. The CDR3 loop is CASSLKGGSPVGEQYF. For the CDR3, the DNA is TGTGCCAGCAGTTTAAAAGGCGGGAGTCCAGTAGGCGAGCAGTACTTC.

The chain uses TRBV19 and TRBJ1-5; the D is unclear. The germline V gene has CDR1 LNHDA and CDR2 SQIVND (reference sequence). This CDR3 has 16 amino acids. Trimming shortened V by 7 bases and J by 1 base, and 17 bases separated the two germline ends. As DNA, the CDR3 is TGTGCCAGTACCCCGGTTCTGGTGGAGAGCAATCAGCCCCAGCATTTT. Protein: CASTPVLVESNQPQHF. Based on the CDR3 plus reference TRBV19 and TRBJ1-5, the full variable domain is DGGITQSPKYLFRKEGQNVTLSCEQNLNHDAMYWYRQDPGQGLRLIYYSQIVNDFQKGDIAEGYSVSREKKESFPLTVTSAQKNPTAFYLCASTPVLVESNQPQHFGDGTRLSIL.

This clone showed up just once. The chain joins TRBV27 to TRBJ1-1, with D perhaps matching TRBD1 (5 bases). Trimming stripped 8 bases from V and 4 bases from J, with 17 bases between. Looked up from germline, CDR1 is MNHEY and CDR2 is SMNVEV (reference sequence). The CDR3 runs to 14 residues. DNA for the CDR3: TGTGCCAGCGCCTTTATAGGGGACTCCACTGAAGCTTTCTTT. Translating it yields CASAFIGDSTEAFF.

The gene calls are TRBV5-1 and TRBJ2-1; TRBD2 matches at 7 bases. The CDR3 has 13 amino acids. J was trimmed by 12 bases and V by 3 bases; bases with no gene match: 9. Looked up from germline, CDR1 is SGHRS and CDR2 is YFSETQ. The CDR3 DNA reads TGCGCCAGCAGCTATGGTAGCGGGCTACCGCAGTTCTTC. Translated, it gives CASSYGSGLPQFF.

The chain carries TRBV11-3 and TRBJ2-5, with TRBD1 identical over 11 bases. Germline loops: CDR1 SGHNT, CDR2 YENEEA. The CDR3 is 15 residues long. J lost 5 bases, V lost 3 bases, and 5 bases had no gene match. CDR3 loop: CASSFSGTGGETQYF. DNA for the CDR3: TGTGCCAGCAGCTTCTCCGGGACAGGGGGGGAGACCCAGTACTTC.

This chain uses TRBV7-8 with TRBJ2-7; 8 bases agree with TRBD2. Germline values: CDR1 SGHVS, CDR2 FQNEAQ. There are 14 residues in the CDR3. V was pared by 1 base and J by 7 bases, with 6 bases of the junction left unmatched. DNA for the CDR3: TGTGCCAGCAGCTTAGTCGGGGGGGCGGATGAGCAGTACTTC. As protein: CASSLVGGADEQYF.